This T cell receptor beta chain was retrieved from a study of human thymus T cells. Assay used: immunoSEQ multiplex PCR; TCRdb lists only in-frame clones, some missing. The table lists 55,000 to 70,000 clones, around 94% of them singletons. After removal of 4 bases from V and 5 bases from J, the junction contained 8 bases not matched to a gene. Per germline, CDR1 SGDLS and CDR2 YYNGEE. This CDR3 has 16 amino acids. This clone was counted a single time. The chain is built from TRBV9 and TRBJ2-1; 11 nucleotides line up with TRBD2. Sequences were obtained from blood. This clonotype was obtained from a boy younger than two with a congenital heart defect but otherwise immunologically healthy. The CDR3 DNA is TGTGCCAGCAGCCCCCAGACTAGCGGGGCCCACAATGAGCAGTTCTTC. Its translation is CASSPQTSGAHNEQFF.